Following are 14 T cell receptor beta chains from one sample sequenced in a study of post-analysis software for immune sequencing data. Points from the study as a whole: There were five TRBV segments more frequent in patients than controls, and TRBV5-6, TRBV5-1 and TRBV20-1 were among them.

TCR beta libraries were prepared from cDNA with unique molecular identifiers. TCRdb ran MiXCR on the PCR reads and lists one entry per CDR3 protein. The sample records 350,000 to 450,000 distinct CDR3 sequences, about a third being singletons. No cognate antigen is known for these TCRs. The sequenced sample was blood. The receptors were sampled from a girl between 5 and 17 years old with multiple sclerosis.

A few counts support this clonotype. This rearrangement joins TRBV7-3 to TRBJ2-7; D call uncertain. The CDR3 has 15 amino acids. Trimming stripped 2 bases from V and 2 bases from J, with 13 bases between. Germline loops: CDR1 SGHTA, CDR2 FQGTGA. DNA for the CDR3: TGTGCCAGCAGCTTATCGGTCGGAAAGGCCTACGAGCAGTACTTC. This codes for CASSLSVGKAYEQYF.

This sequence joins TRBV6-7 and TRBJ2-7; D could derive from TRBD1 or TRBD2 (5 bases each). TRBV6-7 is an ORF, and what it does is uncertain. Trimming shortened V by 3 bases and J by 6 bases, and 24 bases separated the two germline ends. This CDR3 has 17 residues. CDR3 coding DNA: TGTGCCAGCAGTTATGACGGGGCGCATTGCCCCCCTGGCGAGCAGTACTTC. Translating gives CASSYDGAHCPPGEQYF.

Turning to this clonotype: A read error may account for a junction end that differs from germline. The J gene is TRBJ1-1, the V gene TRBV7-6; weak D call: TRBD1 (5 bases). This CDR3 has 17 residues. CDR1 and CDR2 (germline): SGHVS, FNYEAQ. The CDR3 DNA is TGTGCCAGCAGCTTAAATATGCGTGACAGACTGAACACTGGAGCTTTCTTT. This encodes CASSLNMRDRLNTGAFF.

This clonotype has more than one count but fewer than ten. The V and J genes are TRBV5-1 and TRBJ2-7, with a tentative D call TRBD1 (5 bases). V was clipped by 0 bases and J by 3 bases, with 16 bases between them. CDR1 and CDR2 (germline): SGHRS, YFSETQ. The CDR3 consists of 16 residues. The CDR3 loop is CASSLAQGVPYYEQYF. CDR3 in DNA: TGCGCCAGCAGCTTGGCCCAGGGCGTTCCCTACTACGAGCAGTACTTC.

The chain carries TRBV5-1 and TRBJ2-7; D gene unclear. The J call is in doubt because the DNA end fits TRBJ2-5 better. The CDR3 runs to 15 residues. Germline V gene sequence: CDR1 SGHRS, CDR2 YFSETQ. The CDR3 is CASSLGLSPRETQYF. The CDR3 bases are TGCGCCAGCAGCTTGGGACTGTCCCCCAGAGAGACCCAGTACTTC.

The rearrangement joins TRBV5-6 to TRBJ2-1; D possibly corresponds to TRBD1 (5 bases). This CDR3 is built from 13 residues. Trimming pared 1 base from V and 5 bases from J, leaving 7 bases between. Germline-derived CDR1 and CDR2 are SGHDT and YYEEEE. The CDR3 loop is CASSLIRDNEQFF. The CDR3 DNA is TGTGCCAGCAGCTTGATCAGGGACAATGAGCAGTTCTTC. The full variable domain, in which reference TRBV5-6 and TRBJ2-1 provide the parts outside the CDR3, is DAGVTQSPTHLIKTRGQQVTLRCSPKSGHDTVSWYQQALGQGPQFIFQYYEEEERQRGNFPDRFSGHQFPNYSSELNVNALLLGDSALYLCASSLIRDNEQFFGPGTRLTVL.

The chain recombines TRBV20-1 with TRBJ2-3, with D maybe TRBD1 (6 bases). This CDR3 has 16 amino acids. The germline V gene encodes CDR1 DFQATT and CDR2 SNEGSKA (reference sequence). Trimming shortened V by 1 base and J by 12 bases, and 26 bases separated the two germline ends. CDR3 sequence reads: CSARGSQGEEQGGQYF. The DNA of the CDR3 is TGCAGTGCTAGAGGATCGCAGGGCGAGGAACAGGGCGGACAGTATTTT.

This clonotype showed up many times. This sequence joins TRBV12-3 or TRBV12-4 and TRBJ1-6; D gene uncertain. This CDR3 spans 12 amino acids. The V and J ends lost 5 bases and 7 bases respectively, with 6 bases between them. In DNA, the CDR3 is TGTGCCAGCAGTACGGGGAATTCACCCCTCCACTTT. Translated: CASSTGNSPLHF.

This clonotype was counted between two and nine times. The chain is built from TRBV4-3 and TRBJ2-5; possibly TRBD1 for D (6 bases). Germline V gives CDR1 LGHNA, CDR2 YSLEER. V was clipped by 2 bases and J by 5 bases, with 15 bases between them. This CDR3 contains 15 residues. The CDR3 sequence is CASSQNLRGRETQYF. In DNA, the CDR3 is TGCGCCAGCAGCCAAAACCTCAGGGGAAGGGAGACCCAGTACTTC.

The chain has TRBV5-1 and TRBJ2-1; possible D gene TRBD2, 6 bases. Deletions cut 1 base from V and 0 bases from J, with 11 bases between. CDR1 is SGHRS and CDR2 is YFSETQ in the germline V gene. This CDR3 is 16 amino acids long. CDR3 region: CASSLYGGSSYNEQFF. The CDR3 region has the DNA TGCGCCAGCAGCTTGTACGGGGGAAGCTCCTACAATGAGCAGTTCTTC.

This clonotype came up a few times. This chain joins TRBV5-1 and TRBJ2-7, with TRBD1 matching 9 bases. The germline V gene encodes CDR1 SGHRS and CDR2 YFSETQ. The junction had 4 bases not matched to a gene; V was cut back by 7 bases and J by 2 bases. The CDR3 totals 13 residues. This CDR3 reads CASGGQGPYEQYF. The CDR3 region has the DNA TGCGCCAGCGGCGGACAGGGGCCCTACGAGCAGTACTTC.

The table lists this clonotype with a count of one. This chain connects TRBV9 to TRBJ2-4, with a weak D call TRBD2 (6 bases). The CDR3 loop spans 18 amino acids. V lost 0 bases and J lost 1, with 17 bases in between. The germline gives CDR1 SGDLS, CDR2 YYNGEE. The CDR3 DNA reads as TGTGCCAGCAGCGTAGGGTACCCCGGGGGAAAGGCCAAAAACATTCAGTACTTC. It encodes CASSVGYPGGKAKNIQYF. The variable domain in full, with the rest retrieved from reference TRBV9 and TRBJ2-4, is DSGVTQTPKHLITATGQRVTLRCSPRSGDLSVYWYQQSLDQGLQFLIQYYNGEERAKGNILERFSAQQFPDLHSELNLSSLELGDSALYFCASSVGYPGGKAKNIQYFGAGTRLSVL.

This clonotype occurred a few times. The rearrangement uses TRBV15 and TRBJ2-4; D is perhaps TRBD2 (5 bases). V was pared by 3 bases and J by 13 bases, with 13 bases between. CDR3 length equals 12 residues. Germline values: CDR1 LNHNV, CDR2 YYDKDF (reference sequence). The CDR3 here is CATSRSGFEQYF. The CDR3 coding sequence is TGTGCCACCAGCAGGTCGGGGTTTGAGCAGTACTTC.

As for this clonotype: Germline and junction disagree at one end, which may indicate a read error. CDR3 in amino acids: CASTGGSTDAQYF. The CDR3 nucleotides read TGTGCCAGCACCGGGGGAAGCACAGATGCGCAGTATTTT. The chain carries TRBV12-3 or TRBV12-4 and TRBJ2-3; perhaps TRBD2 as D (6 bases). The CDR3 spans 13 residues.